This T cell receptor beta chain stems from a study of blood T cell repertoires in COVID-19. Study background: The study drew acute and convalescent COVID-19 samples from the United States, Italy and Spain. T cells, B-cell-depleted T cells, or PBMCs provided the cDNA or gDNA that served as material.

In the source study's methods: It was from reference gene primer amplification that nucleated cell counts were estimated. Profiling relied on immunoSEQ multiplex PCR, and the TCRdb table lists in-frame clones only, not all of them. The V and J calls and clone size are taken from that table; D and trimming were inferred from the DNA. The profile shows about 530,000 clones, less than 90% of them singletons. The Seattle patients, enrolled during active infection, were followed longitudinally. The germline CDR1 and CDR2 sequences are KGHSH and LQKENI. This CDR3 has 16 amino acids. The V and J ends lost 2 bases and 2 bases, in that order; junction bases with no gene match: 6.

Sequenced input: peripheral blood. This chain uses TRBV18 with TRBJ2-7, with TRBD2 matching 10 bases. The source of this sequence is a woman aged 45 to 65 with COVID-19, enrolled during active disease. The CDR3 loop is CASSPSGSGGAYEQYF. The CDR3 nucleotides read TGTGCCAGCTCACCATCGGGAAGCGGGGGGGCCTACGAGCAGTACTTC.